Reported below is one T cell receptor beta chain. What it binds is unknown. This entry belongs to a study of cytomegalovirus exposure and HLA in healthy donors. Turning to the study itself: Assignment to the Caucasian-associated ancestry cluster applied to around 80% of the roughly 410 genotyped donors. Study conclusions and caveats: V- and J-gene trimming in TCR beta was tied to a missense DCLRE1C variant by an analysis performed later. Associated with HLA alleles at 0.05 false discovery rate in a later analysis were around 15,000 TCR beta sequences.

Use of 60 Vbeta and 13 Jbeta primers characterized the PCR. Measured with immunoSEQ multiplex PCR; TCRdb has only the in-frame clones, and not every one. In the table there are roughly 200,000 clones, around three quarters of which are singletons. What was sequenced was PBMCs. The clonotype comes from a man in his thirties or forties in good health and CMV-seronegative.

The DNA of the CDR3 is TGTGCCAGCAGCCCTCCGCGGGGTAGCGGCAGCTCTGGGGCCAACGTCCTGACTTTC. It yields the protein CASSPPRGSGSSGANVLTF. This sequence joins TRBV28 and TRBJ2-6, with D perhaps matching TRBD2 (6 bases). Germline V gives CDR1 MDHEN, CDR2 SYDVKM. V lost 6 bases to trimming and J lost 0 bases, with 21 bases between them. CDR3 length: 19 residues.